Shown below are 24 T cell receptor beta chains from a single sample sequenced in a study of human T cells and chemical hapten exposure (dated by TCRdb to the early 2020s). The protocol used for the library was RACE. These reads were obtained on a NextSeq 500. TCRdb's own reprocessing of the public reads used fastp at Q25 and MiXCR and kept productive beta chains. Identical CDR3 protein sequences are pooled into one entry, listed with their most common genes and DNA. The sample table lists about 360,000 distinct CDR3 sequences, more than 4.5% of them with a count of one. Jointly, the top ten make up under 3% of the sample. Taken with the paper, the label for time point translates to: patch test 1, 2 weeks after DPC sensitization. The treatment or condition label on this specimen signifies: therapeutic diphenylcyclopropenone sensitization with weekly scalp DPC. The material sequenced was whole blood, taken in connection with sensitization to the hapten diphenylcyclopropenone (DPC). All receptors derive from a woman aged 50 to 65 with alopecia areata. Some clones in this sample may be carry-over from other donors' samples.

This clonotype was recorded many times. The V call is TRBV6-4, the J call TRBJ1-2, with 7 bases lining up with TRBD1. V was clipped by 5 bases and J by 4 bases; unmatched bases: 4. The CDR3 covers 13 residues. Per germline, CDR1 MRHNA and CDR2 SNTAGT. The CDR3 region is CASSQGTAYGYTF. The CDR3 nucleotides are TGTGCCAGCAGTCAGGGGACAGCCTATGGCTACACCTTC.

This clonotype occurred many times. The chain employs TRBV2 and TRBJ2-3; TRBD2 matches 10 bases. CDR1 is SNHLY, CDR2 FYNNEI, per germline. The trim removed 5 bases at V and 2 bases at J, leaving 4 bases unmatched. The CDR3 is made up of 15 amino acids. In DNA form, the CDR3 reads TGTGCCAGCAGTATGCTAGCGGGGGACACAGATACGCAGTATTTT. Protein: CASSMLAGDTDTQYF.

This clonotype was detected ten times or more. This chain connects TRBV7-9 to TRBJ1-1; D call uncertain. In germline, CDR1 is SEHNR, CDR2 FQNEAQ (reference sequence). V lost 7 bases, J lost 6 bases, and 18 bases lay in between. This CDR3 contains 14 residues. The CDR3 DNA follows: TGTGCCAGCACCCCCATCGGCGGTGTTTCTGAAGCTTTCTTT. It is translated as CASTPIGGVSEAFF.

The chain uses TRBV2 and TRBJ2-4; possibly TRBD1 or TRBD2 for D (5 bases each). This CDR3 contains 16 residues. V was pared by 7 bases and J by 0 bases, with 16 bases between. Looked up from germline, CDR1 is SNHLY and CDR2 is FYNNEI. CDR3 sequence reads: CASTREILLAKNIQYF. The CDR3 DNA reads as TGTGCCAGCACCAGGGAGATACTACTAGCCAAAAACATTCAGTACTTC.

In regard to this clonotype: A much larger clone is a single base away; this may be a read error. The V and J genes are TRBV11-2 and TRBJ1-4, with TRBD1 matching over 8 bases. Germline V lookup: CDR1 SGHAT, CDR2 FQNNGV. CDR3 length: 14 amino acids. CDR3 region: CASSPMDRDEKPFF. The CDR3 DNA reads TGTGCCAGCAGCCCTATGGACAGGGACGAAAAACCGTTTTTT. Looking up the rest from reference TRBV11-2 and TRBJ1-4 gives the full variable domain: EAGVAQSPRYKIIEKRQSVAFWCNPISGHATLYWYQQILGQGPKLLIQFQNNGVVDDSQLPKDRFSAERLKGVDSTLKIQPAKLEDSAVYLCASSPMDRDEKPFFGSGTQLSVL.

In this sample, this clonotype turned up a few times. The V gene is TRBV10-3, the J gene TRBJ2-3; weak D call: TRBD1 (5 bases). The CDR3 extends over 15 amino acids. Germline V CDR1 and CDR2: ENHRY, SYGVKD. Deletions cut 0 bases from V and 3 bases from J, with 10 bases between. The CDR3 sequence: CAISESYRFTDTQYF. The DNA for the CDR3 is TGTGCCATCAGTGAGTCCTACAGGTTTACAGATACGCAGTATTTT.

This clonotype was counted at least ten times. The chain joins TRBV4-1 to TRBJ2-3; no reliable D call. This CDR3 contains 14 residues. Germline loops: CDR1 MGHRA, CDR2 YSYEKL. Trimming removed 3 bases from V and 5 bases from J, with 12 bases in between. CDR3 region: CASSHIYMVDTQYF. The CDR3 DNA reads as TGCGCCAGCAGCCATATCTACATGGTAGATACGCAGTATTTT.

V usage is TRBV5-1 and J usage is TRBJ2-1; TRBD1 matches 11 bases. Trimming took 4 bases from V and 7 from J; bases not matched to a gene: 10. Germline V gene sequence: CDR1 SGHRS, CDR2 YFSETQ. The CDR3 is 16 residues long. The CDR3 DNA sequence: TGCGCCAGCAGCCTCGGACAGGGGGCGGTTAGAAATGAGCAGTTCTTC. It is translated as CASSLGQGAVRNEQFF.

Only a few counts were recorded for this clonotype. The chain couples TRBV7-2 to TRBJ1-2, with TRBD1 matching 7 bases. The CDR3 sequence is 16 residues long. The V gene's germline CDR1 is SGHTA and CDR2 FQGNSA. V lost 4 bases to trimming and J lost 0 bases; unmatched junction nucleotides: 8. CDR3 region: CASSSPGTVANYGYTF. CDR3 bases: TGTGCCAGCAGCTCCCCCGGGACAGTCGCTAACTATGGCTACACCTTC.

The sample holds many counts of this clonotype. The chain carries TRBV6-5 and TRBJ2-1; no clear D gene. Germline V lookup: CDR1 MNHEY, CDR2 SVGAGI. V gave up 8 bases and J gave up 4 bases, with 15 bases separating them. The CDR3 loop spans 14 amino acids. CDR3 DNA: TGTGCCAGCTATAACCGGGCCTTATACAATGAGCAGTTCTTC. This encodes CASYNRALYNEQFF.

This clonotype was detected many times. The chain couples TRBV29-1 to TRBJ1-5; D might be TRBD1 (6 bases). Germline values: CDR1 SQVTM, CDR2 ANQGSEA. V dropped 7 bases and J dropped 7 bases, with 14 bases sitting between them. The CDR3 contains 12 residues. CDR3: CSAGQQGQPQHF. Here the CDR3 DNA reads TGCAGCGCTGGACAGCAGGGACAGCCCCAGCATTTT.

The V and J genes are TRBV10-3 and TRBJ2-3; D is possibly TRBD1 or TRBD2 (6 bases each). Germline V gene lookup returns CDR1 ENHRY and CDR2 SYGVKD. The ends were cut back, 5 bases at V and 3 bases at J, with 15 bases in the middle. The CDR3 loop spans 15 amino acids. The CDR3 is CAISMDSRGTDTQYF. CDR3 coding DNA: TGTGCCATCAGTATGGACAGCCGGGGGACAGATACGCAGTATTTT.

This clonotype came up many times. The gene calls are TRBV3-1 and TRBJ1-2; possibly TRBD1 for D (6 bases). Per the germline V gene, CDR1 is LGHDT and CDR2 is YNNKEL (reference sequence). The CDR3 length is 13 residues. The V gene lost 4 bases and the J gene lost 8 bases, with 14 bases spanning the gap. Here the CDR3 reads CASSPGELGGYTF. In nucleotides, the CDR3 is TGTGCCAGCAGCCCAGGGGAGTTAGGGGGCTACACCTTC.

This clonotype was picked up many times. The chain couples TRBV27 to TRBJ2-7; the match to TRBD2 covers 15 bases. The CDR3 length is 19 residues. The germline V gene encodes CDR1 MNHEY and CDR2 SMNVEV (reference sequence). J was trimmed by 3 bases and V by 5 bases; bases with no gene match: 14. In nucleotides, the CDR3 is TGTGCCAGCAGTCCTCCCCGGACTAGCGGGAGGGCCCCATACTACGAGCAGTACTTC. This encodes CASSPPRTSGRAPYYEQYF.

This clonotype was seen repeatedly, ten times or more. The chain recombines TRBV4-2 with TRBJ2-1, with a weak D call TRBD2 (7 bases). The CDR3 is 16 amino acids. CDR1 and CDR2 from the germline V gene are LGHNA and YNFKEQ. V lost 2 bases and J lost 5, with 16 bases in between. In DNA form, the CDR3 reads TGTGCCAGCAGCCAACTGAAGGGGGAGGGTGACAATGAGCAGTTCTTC. Translation gives CASSQLKGEGDNEQFF.

This clonotype was observed at least ten times. The chain uses TRBV12-3 or TRBV12-4 and TRBJ2-1, with D tentatively TRBD2 (6 bases). V was clipped by 5 bases and J by 8 bases, with 22 bases between them. This CDR3 comprises 16 residues. CDR3 in DNA: TGTGCCAGCAGTCCCTCCAGGAGGGAGATGATCGATGAGCAGTTCTTC. Protein product: CASSPSRREMIDEQFF.

This clonotype was seen many times. The rearrangement uses TRBV10-2 and TRBJ1-6, with D unclear. This CDR3 contains 11 residues. With 2 bases removed from V and 9 bases from J, the gap between germline ends came to 2 bases. Germline V gene data show CDR1 as WSHSY and CDR2 as SAAADI. The CDR3 DNA follows: TGCGCCAGCAGTGAGAGTTCACCCCTCCACTTT. It is translated as CASSESSPLHF.

This clonotype was counted ten times or more. The rearrangement joins TRBV6-5 to TRBJ1-2; D may be TRBD1 (5 bases). Trimming took 0 bases from V and 3 from J, leaving 11 bases between them. The CDR3 loop spans 15 amino acids. The germline V gene encodes CDR1 MNHEY and CDR2 SVGAGI. CDR3 residues: CASSYSPGSDYGYTF. DNA of the CDR3: TGTGCCAGCAGTTACTCGCCAGGGTCCGACTATGGCTACACCTTC.

In the case of this clonotype: As the CDR3 is not closed by the conserved phenylalanine or tryptophan, this likely results from a read error. The chain joins TRBV15 to TRBJ2-7; 7 nucleotides match TRBD1. The CDR3 is 16 residues long. The J segment lost 0 bases and the V segment lost 3 bases, leaving 8 bases of the junction unmatched. Germline loops: CDR1 LNHNV, CDR2 YYDKDF (reference sequence). The CDR3 protein is CATSSRGDRPSYEQYL. In DNA form, the CDR3 reads TGTGCCACCAGCAGCCGTGGGGACAGACCCTCCTACGAGCAGTACTTA.

This clonotype came up a few times. V and J are TRBV5-6 and TRBJ2-7, with TRBD2 identical over 11 bases. The CDR3 runs to 16 residues. CDR1 is SGHDT and CDR2 is YYEEEE in the germline V gene. The junction had 10 bases not matched to a gene; V was cut back by 3 bases and J by 5 bases. Here the CDR3 DNA reads TGTGCCAGCAGCTCCTTAGCGGGAGGGCCTCTCGACGAGCAGTACTTC. It specifies CASSSLAGGPLDEQYF.

In its sample, this clonotype was seen many times. This chain joins TRBV5-6 and TRBJ1-5; 9 bases align to TRBD1. From germline, CDR1 is SGHDT and CDR2 YYEEEE. V was clipped by 0 bases and J by 7 bases; unmatched bases: 8. This CDR3 comprises 16 residues. The CDR3: CASSLVRDREKQPQHF. The CDR3 DNA sequence: TGTGCCAGCAGCTTGGTTCGGGACAGGGAAAAACAGCCCCAGCATTTT.

The table lists this clonotype with many counts. V is TRBV28 and J is TRBJ2-7; possible D gene TRBD2, 5 bases. The CDR3 has 16 amino acids. Deletions cut 4 bases from V and 1 base from J, with 17 bases between. From germline, CDR1 is MDHEN and CDR2 SYDVKM. The CDR3 nucleotides read TGTGCCAGCAGTTCCCCCAACGGGGTCGGGTCCTACGAGCAGTACTTC. This translates into CASSSPNGVGSYEQYF.

This rearrangement joins TRBV3-1 to TRBJ1-5; maybe TRBD1 (5 bases). The CDR3 runs 15 residues. Trimming removed 3 bases from V and 7 bases from J, with 16 bases in between. Germline V gives CDR1 LGHDT, CDR2 YNNKEL (reference sequence). CDR3 DNA: TGTGCCAGCAGCCAGGGGAGAGCCGGGGGACAGCCCCAGCATTTT. Amino acid sequence: CASSQGRAGGQPQHF. Combining the CDR3 with reference TRBV3-1 and TRBJ1-5 gives the whole variable domain DTAVSQTPKYLVTQMGNDKSIKCEQNLGHDTMYWYKQDSKKFLKIMFSYNNKELIINETVPNRFSPKSPDKAHLNLHINSLELGDSAVYFCASSQGRAGGQPQHFGDGTRLSIL.

This clonotype was observed at least ten times. The chain joins TRBV5-1 to TRBJ1-1, with 9 positions matching TRBD1. Germline values: CDR1 SGHRS, CDR2 YFSETQ. Unmatched junction bases numbered 3, after V lost 2 bases and J lost 4 bases. This CDR3 is built from 14 residues. CDR3 sequence reads: CASSFPDRGTEAFF. CDR3 sequence (DNA): TGCGCCAGCAGCTTCCCGGACAGGGGCACTGAAGCTTTCTTT.